Listed below are T cell receptor beta chains from one sample, sequenced in a study of technical replicates of blood from a handful of donors. The repertoire was sequenced with immunoSEQ multiplex PCR; TCRdb's copy has only in-frame clones and lacks some. The sample lists 50,000 to 70,000 clones, about 95% occurring once. The sequencing input was PBMCs. Source of these receptors: a human donor in good health. Some clones in this sample may be carry-over from other donors' samples. The CDR3 runs from the conserved cysteine through the conserved F or W. D genes are given only for firm matches. Rows may omit the clone size; those that give it use once, few, many or a size class.

j_call	clone_size	v_call	d_call	cdr3_aa	cdr3_nt
TRBJ1-5	.	TRBV15	.	CATSRELGINQPQHF	TGTGCCACCAGCAGAGAACTAGGGATCAATCAGCCCCAGCATTTT
TRBJ1-5	.	TRBV6-1	TRBD1	CASSVWTGVDSNQPQHF	TGTGCCAGCAGTGTCTGGACAGGGGTCGATAGCAATCAGCCCCAGCATTTT
TRBJ1-5	.	TRBV19	TRBD1	CASSIGTGDNQPQHF	TGTGCCAGTAGTATCGGGACAGGGGACAATCAGCCCCAGCATTTT
TRBJ2-1	once	TRBV6-5	.	CASGGGSSYNEQFF	TGTGCCAGCGGGGGCGGGAGCTCCTACAATGAGCAGTTCTTC
TRBJ2-7	once	TRBV30	TRBD2	CAWSVSAGSYEQYF	TGTGCCTGGAGTGTTTCAGCGGGATCCTACGAGCAGTACTTC
TRBJ1-1	.	TRBV7-2	.	CASTFRQGLEAFF	TGTGCCAGTACCTTCCGGCAGGGCCTGGAAGCTTTCTTT
TRBJ1-5	.	TRBV19	.	CASRGPNQPQHF	TGTGCCAGCCGCGGGCCCAATCAGCCCCAGCATTTT
TRBJ1-4	.	TRBV6-1	TRBD1	CASKATGGNEKLFF	TGTGCCAGCAAGGCCACAGGGGGGAATGAAAAACTGTTTTTT
TRBJ2-5	.	TRBV5-6	TRBD2	CASKLAARGTQTQYF	TGTGCCAGCAAGCTAGCGGCGCGGGGTACGCAGACCCAGTACTTC
TRBJ1-6	.	TRBV2	.	CASSDGGPLHF	TGTGCCAGCAGTGACGGAGGGCCCCTCCACTTT
TRBJ1-2	.	TRBV7-2	.	CASSADSPYGYTF	TGTGCCAGCAGCGCGGACAGCCCCTATGGCTACACCTTC
TRBJ1-2	.	TRBV10-3	.	CAISESSNYGYTF	TGTGCCATCAGTGAGTCCTCGAACTATGGCTACACCTTC
TRBJ1-2	.	TRBV5-1	TRBD1	CASSRQGANYGYTF	TGCGCCAGCAGCAGACAGGGGGCTAACTATGGCTACACCTTC
TRBJ1-6	.	TRBV2	.	CASSRTESLNSPLHF	TGTGCCAGCAGTCGGACAGAGTCCCTTAATTCACCCCTCCACTTT
TRBJ2-3	.	TRBV10-1	TRBD2	CASRKPGTSGGRDTQYF	TGCGCCAGCAGAAAGCCCGGGACTAGCGGGGGTAGGGATACGCAGTATTTT
TRBJ2-7	.	TRBV7-9	TRBD2	CASSDPRTSGGEQYF	TGTGCCAGCAGTGACCCTCGGACTAGCGGGGGCGAGCAGTACTTC
TRBJ1-2	.	TRBV12-5	.	CASGLVGGGFWVPYGYTF	TGTGCTAGTGGTTTGGTAGGAGGAGGTTTCTGGGTCCCCTATGGCTACACCTTC
TRBJ2-5	once	TRBV6-5	TRBD2	CASRNPSGGIETQYF	TGTGCCAGCAGGAACCCTAGCGGGGGGATCGAGACCCAGTACTTC
TRBJ2-7	.	TRBV9	.	CASSLMAGHSYEQYF	TGTGCCAGCAGCCTTATGGCGGGCCACTCCTACGAGCAGTACTTC
TRBJ1-1	.	TRBV18	.	CASSQSTAVGNTEAFF	TGTGCCAGCTCCCAAAGTACAGCGGTCGGGAACACTGAAGCTTTCTTT
TRBJ1-1	.	TRBV29-1	.	CSGRQSQGAFF	TGCAGCGGCCGTCAGTCTCAGGGGGCTTTCTTT
TRBJ2-3	.	TRBV4-1	TRBD2	CASSRWGSGGTDTQYF	TGCGCCAGCAGCCGGTGGGGTAGCGGGGGCACAGATACGCAGTATTTT
TRBJ2-7	.	TRBV7-6	.	CASSLGVSSRASYEQYF	TGTGCCAGCAGCTTAGGTGTCTCTAGCAGAGCCTCCTACGAGCAGTACTTC
TRBJ2-7	.	TRBV6-5	TRBD2	CASRRDYSSSYEQYF	TGTGCCAGCAGGAGGGACTATTCAAGCTCCTACGAGCAGTACTTC
TRBJ1-2	.	TRBV5-6	.	CASSSTSRDTSYTF	TGTGCCAGCAGCTCTACATCGCGCGACACCAGCTACACCTTC
TRBJ1-2	.	TRBV6-5	.	CASRHTPDGVYGYTF	TGTGCCAGCAGGCATACCCCGGACGGGGTCTATGGCTACACCTTC
TRBJ2-7	.	TRBV6-6	.	CASSFRDNGSEQYF	TGTGCCAGCAGTTTTCGGGATAATGGTTCCGAGCAGTACTTC
TRBJ1-2	.	TRBV7-9	.	CASSFVQTSGYTF	TGTGCCAGCAGCTTCGTCCAGACTTCTGGCTACACCTTC
TRBJ1-6	.	TRBV6-7	TRBD1	CASNPLGTRDRGAGDSPLHF	TGTGCCAGCAACCCCCTGGGAACTCGGGACAGGGGCGCTGGGGATTCACCCCTCCACTTT
TRBJ1-2	.	TRBV5-4	.	CASSLAAGANYGYTF	TGTGCCAGCAGCTTGGCGGCAGGGGCGAACTATGGCTACACCTTC
TRBJ2-5	.	TRBV28	TRBD2	CASSLSGRGETQYF	TGTGCCAGCAGTTTATCCGGGCGGGGGGAGACCCAGTACTTC
TRBJ1-4	.	TRBV11-2	.	CASSLGQLNEKLFF	TGTGCCAGCAGCTTAGGACAGCTTAATGAAAAACTGTTTTTT
TRBJ2-3	.	TRBV2	TRBD2	CASSPGLAGITDTQYF	TGTGCCAGCAGTCCTGGACTAGCGGGAATCACAGATACGCAGTATTTT
TRBJ1-1	.	TRBV5-1	.	CASSWGGMRATEAFF	TGCGCCAGCAGCTGGGGAGGGATGCGGGCCACTGAAGCTTTCTTT
TRBJ1-1	.	TRBV6-6	TRBD1	CASSLALRTGGNEAFF	TGTGCCAGCAGTCTAGCCCTCAGGACAGGGGGCAATGAAGCTTTCTTT
TRBJ1-3	.	TRBV19	.	CASSSRDFGNTIYF	TGTGCCAGTAGTTCGCGGGATTTTGGAAACACCATATATTTT
TRBJ2-1	.	TRBV6-6	.	CASNEVNEQFF	TGTGCCAGCAACGAGGTCAATGAGCAGTTCTTC
TRBJ1-2	once	TRBV9	TRBD1	CASSVEPGGNYGYTF	TGTGCCAGCAGCGTAGAACCAGGGGGCAACTATGGCTACACCTTC
TRBJ1-6	.	TRBV27	TRBD1	CASRSGQGDLGYNSPLHF	TGTGCCAGCAGGTCGGGACAGGGCGATCTGGGGTATAATTCACCCCTCCACTTT
TRBJ2-3	.	TRBV15	TRBD2	CATSREEAGGRSGQYF	TGTGCCACCAGCAGAGAGGAAGCGGGGGGGCGATCTGGGCAGTATTTT
TRBJ2-2	.	TRBV7-6	TRBD2	CASSLLAGGPGTGELFF	TGTGCCAGCAGCCTGTTAGCGGGAGGGCCCGGGACCGGGGAGCTGTTTTTT
TRBJ2-7	.	TRBV15	TRBD2	CATSRKTGLAENEQYF	TGTGCCACCAGCAGGAAAACGGGACTAGCGGAGAACGAGCAGTACTTC
TRBJ2-5	.	TRBV30	TRBD1	CAWTRRPGGGETQYF	TGTGCCTGGACCCGCCGCCCAGGGGGCGGAGAGACCCAGTACTTC
TRBJ2-3	.	TRBV25-1	TRBD1	CASSADRGNTDTQYF	TGTGCCAGCAGTGCGGACAGGGGTAACACAGATACGCAGTATTTT
TRBJ1-5	.	TRBV7-9	.	CASSRGYSNQPQHF	TGTGCCAGCAGCCGCGGGTATAGCAATCAGCCCCAGCATTTT
TRBJ2-5	.	TRBV30	TRBD2	CAWNPGLAGGGQYF	TGTGCCTGGAATCCGGGACTAGCGGGAGGGGGGCAGTACTTC